This TCR beta chain was retrieved from a study of cytotoxic CD8 clonotypes in ibrutinib-treated CLL. The wider study: Responses: around 24 partial, 2 complete; after median approximately six years, about 15 stayed remitted, around twelve progressed. Samples averaged 255,043 productive templates and approximately 100,000 productive rearrangements.

General study findings and limits: Clonality showed a rise at ibrutinib response that reversed toward baseline at progression.

Germline loops: CDR1 SQVTM, CDR2 ANQGSEA. The CDR3 spans 14 residues. V lost 6 bases and J 1 base, leaving 15 bases between the germline ends. The method was immunoSEQ multiplex PCR; TCRdb's version includes in-frame clones alone and lacks a portion of them. Of some 100,000 clones listed, under 70% are singletons. Concerning this clone: Its specificity is unknown.

Sequenced here: PBMCs, sampled after 24 months of ibrutinib treatment. The clonotype was recovered from a human donor with chronic lymphocytic leukemia. The V and J genes are TRBV29-1 and TRBJ2-5; D gene uncertain. CDR3 amino acids: CSVPLEGPQETQYF. The CDR3 DNA reads TGCAGCGTCCCTCTCGAAGGGCCCCAAGAGACCCAGTACTTC.